These 9 T cell receptor beta chains share one sample of origin, sequenced in a study of OX40 agonist ivuxolimab in advanced cancers. Here immunoSEQ multiplex PCR was the method, and the copy in TCRdb shows in-frame clones only, minus some. The sample holds under 65,000 clones, under 95% seen once. Sequenced material: CD4+ or CD8+ T cells sorted from blood, taken in a trial of the OX40 agonist ivuxolimab. The receptors here all came from an adult with an advanced solid tumor such as melanoma, head and neck, liver or kidney cancer.

V usage is TRBV25-1 and J usage is TRBJ2-1, with 8 bases lining up with TRBD1. The germline V gene encodes CDR1 MGHDK and CDR2 SYGVNS. The V segment lost 8 bases and the J segment 2 bases; nucleotides outside the gene matches: 5. This CDR3 is 14 amino acids long. The CDR3 bases are TGTGCCAGCGCCGGGACAGGTCCCTACAATGAGCAGTTCTTC. Protein product: CASAGTGPYNEQFF.

The rearrangement joins TRBV11-2 to TRBJ2-3, with D possibly matching TRBD2 (5 bases). CDR3 length: 14 residues. CDR1 and CDR2 from the germline V gene are SGHAT and FQNNGV. V was shortened by 3 bases and J by 6 bases, with 13 bases between the two germline ends. The CDR3 sequence is CASSFERVVDTQYF. In DNA, the CDR3 is TGTGCCAGCAGCTTCGAGAGGGTAGTCGATACGCAGTATTTT.

The V call is TRBV7-9, the J call TRBJ1-1; D is possibly TRBD1 (5 bases). The germline V gene encodes CDR1 SEHNR and CDR2 FQNEAQ (reference sequence). Trimming took 6 bases from V and 1 from J, leaving 21 bases between them. This CDR3 has 17 amino acids. CDR3 sequence reads: CASSLSFGDGKNTEAFF. The CDR3 DNA is TGTGCCAGCAGTTTGAGCTTCGGGGACGGAAAGAACACTGAAGCTTTCTTT.

This chain joins TRBV7-2 and TRBJ1-1, with TRBD1 matching 7 bases. Germline CDR1 is SGHTA and CDR2 is FQGNSA. The V segment lost 2 bases and the J segment 6 bases; nucleotides outside the gene matches: 12. This CDR3 is 16 amino acids long. The CDR3: CASSLQAVQGVAEAFF. CDR3 in DNA: TGTGCCAGCAGCTTACAGGCGGTTCAGGGGGTGGCTGAAGCTTTCTTT. Full variable domain (remainder filled in from reference TRBV7-2 and TRBJ1-1): GAGVSQSPSNKVTEKGKDVELRCDPISGHTALYWYRQSLGQGLEFLIYFQGNSAPDKSGLPSDRFSAERTGGSVSTLTIQRTQQEDSAVYLCASSLQAVQGVAEAFFGQGTRLTVV.

The CDR3 protein is CASSHPDRLSGELFF. The DNA for the CDR3 is TGTGCCAGCAGCCATCCCGACCGGTTGTCCGGGGAGCTGTTTTTT. This sequence joins TRBV14 and TRBJ2-2; D call uncertain. Trimming removed 3 bases from V and 6 bases from J, with 14 bases in between. This CDR3 comprises 15 residues. CDR1 is SGHDN, CDR2 FVKESK, per germline.

CDR3 sequence: CASSPRQKSYEQYF. CDR3 bases: TGTGCCAGCAGCCCTAGACAGAAATCCTACGAGCAGTACTTC. This chain uses TRBV5-8 with TRBJ2-7; tentatively, D is TRBD1 (5 bases). CDR1 is SGHTS and CDR2 is YDEGEE in the germline V gene. Trimming removed 4 bases from V and 1 base from J, with 12 bases in between. The CDR3 is 14 amino acids.

V gene TRBV6-7 combines with J gene TRBJ1-5; 11 bases agree with TRBD1. TRBV6-7 is flagged as an ORF with uncertain function. The trim removed 6 bases at V and 5 bases at J, leaving 9 bases unmatched. This CDR3 is built from 16 residues. CDR3 DNA sequence: TGTGCCAGCAGCCTCATGGGGACAGGGGGATATCAGCCCCAGCATTTT. This gives the protein CASSLMGTGGYQPQHF.

The chain uses TRBV19 and TRBJ2-1, with D possibly matching TRBD1 (5 bases). V shed 4 bases and J shed 7 bases, with 8 bases lying between them. The CDR3 has 12 residues. Germline assignment: CDR1 LNHDA and CDR2 SQIVND (reference sequence). DNA for the CDR3: TGTGCCAGTAGTACCTCAGGGAATGAGCAGTTCTTC. Translation gives CASSTSGNEQFF. Together with reference TRBV19 and TRBJ2-1, the CDR3 gives the full variable domain: DGGITQSPKYLFRKEGQNVTLSCEQNLNHDAMYWYRQDPGQGLRLIYYSQIVNDFQKGDIAEGYSVSREKKESFPLTVTSAQKNPTAFYLCASSTSGNEQFFGPGTRLTVL.

The genes are TRBV4-1 and TRBJ2-7; 7 bases align to TRBD1. The CDR3 covers 15 residues. V lost 8 bases and J lost 2; bases outside the gene matches: 12. Germline values: CDR1 MGHRA, CDR2 YSYEKL. CDR3 DNA sequence: TGCGCCAGCTCCCGAATTTTGGACAGGCCCTACGAGCAGTACTTC. The encoded protein is CASSRILDRPYEQYF.